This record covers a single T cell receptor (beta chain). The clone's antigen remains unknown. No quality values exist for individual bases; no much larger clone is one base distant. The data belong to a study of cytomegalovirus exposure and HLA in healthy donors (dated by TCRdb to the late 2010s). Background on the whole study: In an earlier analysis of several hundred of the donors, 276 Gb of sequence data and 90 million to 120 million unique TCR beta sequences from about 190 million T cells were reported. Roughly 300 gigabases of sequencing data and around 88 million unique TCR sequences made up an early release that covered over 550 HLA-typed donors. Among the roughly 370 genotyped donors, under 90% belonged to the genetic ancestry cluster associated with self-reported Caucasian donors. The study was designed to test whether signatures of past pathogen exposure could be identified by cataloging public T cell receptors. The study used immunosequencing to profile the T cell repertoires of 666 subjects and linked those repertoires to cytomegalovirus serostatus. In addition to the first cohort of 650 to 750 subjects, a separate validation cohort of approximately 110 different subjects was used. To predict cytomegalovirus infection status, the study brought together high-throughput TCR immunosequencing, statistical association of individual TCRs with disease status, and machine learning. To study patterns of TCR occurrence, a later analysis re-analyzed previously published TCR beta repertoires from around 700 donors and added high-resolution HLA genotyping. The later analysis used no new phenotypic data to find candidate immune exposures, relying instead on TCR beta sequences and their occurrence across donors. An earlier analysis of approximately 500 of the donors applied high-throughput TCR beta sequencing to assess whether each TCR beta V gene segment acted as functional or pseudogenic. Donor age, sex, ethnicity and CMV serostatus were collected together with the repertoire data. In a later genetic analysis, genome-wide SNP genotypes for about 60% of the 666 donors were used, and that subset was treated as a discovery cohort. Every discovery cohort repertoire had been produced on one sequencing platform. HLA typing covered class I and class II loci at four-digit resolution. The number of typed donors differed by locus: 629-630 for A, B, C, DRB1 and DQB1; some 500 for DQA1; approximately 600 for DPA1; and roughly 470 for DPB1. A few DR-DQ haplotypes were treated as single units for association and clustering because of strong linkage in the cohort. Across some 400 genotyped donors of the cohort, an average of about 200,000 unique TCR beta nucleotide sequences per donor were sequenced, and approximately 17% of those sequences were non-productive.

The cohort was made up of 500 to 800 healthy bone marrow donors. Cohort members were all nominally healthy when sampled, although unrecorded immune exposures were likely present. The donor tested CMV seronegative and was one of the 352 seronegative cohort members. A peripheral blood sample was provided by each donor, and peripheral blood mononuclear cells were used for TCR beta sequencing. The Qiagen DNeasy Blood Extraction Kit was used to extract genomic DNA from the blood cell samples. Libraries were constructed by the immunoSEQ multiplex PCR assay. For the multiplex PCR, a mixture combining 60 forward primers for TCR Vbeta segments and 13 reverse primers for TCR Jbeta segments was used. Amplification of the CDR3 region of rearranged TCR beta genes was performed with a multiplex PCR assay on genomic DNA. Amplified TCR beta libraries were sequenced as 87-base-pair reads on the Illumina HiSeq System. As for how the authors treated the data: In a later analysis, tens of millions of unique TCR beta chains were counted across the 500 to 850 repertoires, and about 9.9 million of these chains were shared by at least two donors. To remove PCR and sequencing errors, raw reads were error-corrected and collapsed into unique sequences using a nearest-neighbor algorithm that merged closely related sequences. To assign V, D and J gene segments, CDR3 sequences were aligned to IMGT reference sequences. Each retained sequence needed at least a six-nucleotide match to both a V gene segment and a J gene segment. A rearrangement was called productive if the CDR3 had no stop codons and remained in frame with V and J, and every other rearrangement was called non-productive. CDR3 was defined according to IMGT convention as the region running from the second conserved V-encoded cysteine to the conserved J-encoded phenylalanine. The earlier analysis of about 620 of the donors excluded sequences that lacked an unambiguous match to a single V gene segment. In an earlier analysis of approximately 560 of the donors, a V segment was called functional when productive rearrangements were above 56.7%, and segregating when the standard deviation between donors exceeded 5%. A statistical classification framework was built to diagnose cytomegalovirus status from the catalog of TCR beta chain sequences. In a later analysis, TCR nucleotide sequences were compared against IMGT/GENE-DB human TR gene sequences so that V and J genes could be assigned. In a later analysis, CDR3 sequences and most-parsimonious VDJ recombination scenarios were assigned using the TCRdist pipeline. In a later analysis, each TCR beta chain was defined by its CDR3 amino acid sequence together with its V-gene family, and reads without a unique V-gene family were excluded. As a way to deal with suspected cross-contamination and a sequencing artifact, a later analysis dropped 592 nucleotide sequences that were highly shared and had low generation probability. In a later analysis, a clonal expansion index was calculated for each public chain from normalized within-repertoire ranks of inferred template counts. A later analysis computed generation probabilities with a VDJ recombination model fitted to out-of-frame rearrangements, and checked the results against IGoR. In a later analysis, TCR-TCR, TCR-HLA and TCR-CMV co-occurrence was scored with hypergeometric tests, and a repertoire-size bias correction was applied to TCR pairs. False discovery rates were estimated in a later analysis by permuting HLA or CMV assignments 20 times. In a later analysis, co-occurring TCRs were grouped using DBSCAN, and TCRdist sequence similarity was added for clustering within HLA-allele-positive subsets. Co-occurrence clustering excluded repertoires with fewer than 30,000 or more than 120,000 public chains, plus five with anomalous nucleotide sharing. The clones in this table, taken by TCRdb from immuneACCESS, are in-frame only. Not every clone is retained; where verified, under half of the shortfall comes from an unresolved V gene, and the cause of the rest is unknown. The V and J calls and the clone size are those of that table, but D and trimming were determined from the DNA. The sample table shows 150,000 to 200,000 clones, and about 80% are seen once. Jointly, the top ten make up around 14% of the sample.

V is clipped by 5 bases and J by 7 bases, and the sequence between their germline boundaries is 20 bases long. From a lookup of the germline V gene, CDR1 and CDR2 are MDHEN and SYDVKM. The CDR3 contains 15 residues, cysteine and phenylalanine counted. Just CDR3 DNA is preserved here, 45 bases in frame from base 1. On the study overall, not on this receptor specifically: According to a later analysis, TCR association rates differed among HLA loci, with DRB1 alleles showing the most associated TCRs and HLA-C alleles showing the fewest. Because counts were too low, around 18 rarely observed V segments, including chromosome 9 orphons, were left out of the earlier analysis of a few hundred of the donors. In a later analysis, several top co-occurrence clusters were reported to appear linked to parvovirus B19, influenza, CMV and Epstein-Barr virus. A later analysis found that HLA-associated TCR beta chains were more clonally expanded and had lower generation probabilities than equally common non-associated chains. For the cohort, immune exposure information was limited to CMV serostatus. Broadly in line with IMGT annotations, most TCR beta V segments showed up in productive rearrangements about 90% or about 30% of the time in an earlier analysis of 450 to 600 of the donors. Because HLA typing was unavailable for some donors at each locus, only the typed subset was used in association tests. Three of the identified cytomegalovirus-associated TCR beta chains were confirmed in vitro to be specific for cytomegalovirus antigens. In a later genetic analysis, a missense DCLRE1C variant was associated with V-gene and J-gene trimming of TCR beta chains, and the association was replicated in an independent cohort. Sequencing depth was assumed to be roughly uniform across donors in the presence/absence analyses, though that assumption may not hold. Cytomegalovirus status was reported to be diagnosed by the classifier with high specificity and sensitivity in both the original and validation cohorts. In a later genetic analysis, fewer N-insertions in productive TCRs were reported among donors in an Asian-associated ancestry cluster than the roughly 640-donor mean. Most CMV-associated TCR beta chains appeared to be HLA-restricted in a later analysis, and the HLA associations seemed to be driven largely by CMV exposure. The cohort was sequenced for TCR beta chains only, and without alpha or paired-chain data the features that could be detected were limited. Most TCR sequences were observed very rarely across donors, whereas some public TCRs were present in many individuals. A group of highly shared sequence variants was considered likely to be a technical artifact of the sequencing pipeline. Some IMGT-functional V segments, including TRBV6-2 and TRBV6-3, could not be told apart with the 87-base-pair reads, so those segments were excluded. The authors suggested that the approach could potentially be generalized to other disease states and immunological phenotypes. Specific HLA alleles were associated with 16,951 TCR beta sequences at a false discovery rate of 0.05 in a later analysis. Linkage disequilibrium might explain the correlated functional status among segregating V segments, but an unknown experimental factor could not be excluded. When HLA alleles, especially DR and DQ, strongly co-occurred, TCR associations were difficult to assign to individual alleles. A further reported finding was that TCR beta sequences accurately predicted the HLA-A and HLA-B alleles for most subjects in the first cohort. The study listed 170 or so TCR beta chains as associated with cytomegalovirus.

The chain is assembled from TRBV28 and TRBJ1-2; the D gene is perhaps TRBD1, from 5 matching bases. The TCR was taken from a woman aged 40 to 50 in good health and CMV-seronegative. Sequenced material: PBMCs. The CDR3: CASSPTNPDSRGYTF. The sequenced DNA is TGTGCCAGCAGTCCTACGAATCCTGACAGTCGTGGCTACACCTTC.